The 12 T cell receptor beta chains below come from one sample, sequenced in a study of blood T cell repertoires in COVID-19. The assay was immunoSEQ multiplex PCR, and TCRdb's table has in-frame clones only and misses some. The table records 130,000 to 150,000 clones, about four fifths of them present only once. Sequenced material: peripheral blood. The receptors here all came from a woman in her 70s with COVID-19, enrolled during active disease.

The rearrangement joins TRBV19 to TRBJ2-3; D possibly corresponds to TRBD1 (6 bases). Germline V lookup: CDR1 LNHDA, CDR2 SQIVND (reference sequence). V lost 2 bases and J 6 bases, leaving 15 bases between the germline ends. This CDR3 is built from 15 residues. DNA of the CDR3: TGTGCCAGTAGTATATTGGGCCAGGGGCTGGATACGCAGTATTTT. Translation: CASSILGQGLDTQYF.

The genes are TRBV6-5 and TRBJ1-6; 9 nucleotides match TRBD1. CDR1 is MNHEY, CDR2 SVGAGI, per germline. V was pared by 4 bases and J by 6 bases, with 4 bases of the junction left unmatched. CDR3 length: 15 residues. DNA of the CDR3: TGTGCCAGCAGTTCGTCGGGACAGGGTAATTCACCCCTCCACTTT. Translated, it gives CASSSSGQGNSPLHF.

The V call is TRBV7-8, the J call TRBJ2-4; 11 positions agree with TRBD1. This CDR3 contains 13 residues. After removal of 6 bases from V and 8 bases from J, the junction contained 3 bases not matched to a gene. Germline CDR1 and CDR2: SGHVS and FQNEAQ. CDR3 sequence (DNA): TGTGCCAGCAGTTGGGGACAGGGGGACATTCAGTACTTC. Its protein is CASSWGQGDIQYF.

The V and J genes are TRBV7-6 and TRBJ2-1; 11 nucleotides line up with TRBD2. The V segment lost 5 bases and the J segment 9 bases; nucleotides outside the gene matches: 18. Germline CDR1 SGHVS, CDR2 FNYEAQ. The CDR3 is 18 residues long. The CDR3 DNA is TGTGCCAGCAGCCAGAACATCCCAATAGCGGGGGGGCCGGGTGAGCAGTTCTTC. Encoded protein: CASSQNIPIAGGPGEQFF.

This rearrangement joins TRBV4-3 to TRBJ1-5, with D possibly matching TRBD1 (6 bases). The germline V and J ends were trimmed by 4 bases and 7 bases, with 17 bases remaining between them. Germline assignment: CDR1 LGHNA and CDR2 YSLEER. The CDR3 loop spans 15 amino acids. The CDR3: CASSPSTGNGQPQHF. The CDR3 DNA sequence: TGCGCCAGCAGCCCCTCTACAGGGAATGGGCAGCCCCAGCATTTT.

This chain links TRBV5-1 with TRBJ1-3; 7 bases fit TRBD1. V lost 5 bases to trimming and J lost 0 bases; unmatched junction nucleotides: 5. Germline values: CDR1 SGHRS, CDR2 YFSETQ. This CDR3 spans 15 amino acids. The CDR3: CASRAGGFSGNTIYF. The DNA for the CDR3 is TGCGCCAGCAGGGCAGGGGGTTTCTCTGGAAACACCATATATTTT.

CDR3 in amino acids: CASSIFPTGGVGNTIYF. The CDR3 region has the DNA TGTGCCAGCAGCATCTTCCCGACAGGGGGTGTTGGAAACACCATATATTTT. The genes are TRBV11-2 and TRBJ1-3, with 9 positions matching TRBD1. Germline-derived CDR1 and CDR2 are SGHAT and FQNNGV. After removal of 5 bases from V and 3 bases from J, the junction contained 11 bases not matched to a gene. The CDR3 extends over 17 amino acids.

This clone was observed a single time. J is TRBJ1-1 and V is TRBV6-6; the D gene is possibly TRBD1 (6 bases). The CDR3 totals 13 residues. CDR1 and CDR2 from the germline V gene are MNHNY and SVGAGI (reference sequence). Between the trimmed V and J ends, which lost 6 bases and 3 bases, there was a span of 11 bases. CDR3 in amino acids: CASRAQGDTEAFF. In DNA form, the CDR3 reads TGTGCCAGCAGGGCACAGGGCGACACTGAAGCTTTCTTT.

The chain uses TRBV6-5 and TRBJ1-5; TRBD1 might be the D (5 bases). The CDR3 is 13 residues long. Germline V lookup: CDR1 MNHEY, CDR2 SVGAGI. V was shortened by 5 bases and J by 5 bases, with 10 bases between the two germline ends. The CDR3 nucleotides are TGTGCCAGCAGTCCCCTCAGGGATCAGCCCCAGCATTTT. This encodes CASSPLRDQPQHF.

This clone was counted a few times. The rearrangement uses TRBV6-6 and TRBJ2-7; 7 bases line up with TRBD1. Germline CDR1 reads MNHNY; CDR2 reads SVGAGI (reference sequence). CDR3 length equals 12 residues. Unmatched junction bases numbered 1, after V lost 6 bases and J lost 2 bases. The CDR3 spells CASRDRAYEQYF. CDR3 DNA: TGTGCCAGCAGAGACAGGGCCTACGAGCAGTACTTC.

This clone came up a few times. The J gene is TRBJ1-5, the V gene TRBV30, with D tentatively TRBD1 (5 bases). The CDR3 is 16 residues long. Trimming removed 0 bases at V and 4 bases at J, with 16 bases between. CDR1 and CDR2 (germline): GTSNPN, SVGIG (reference sequence). The CDR3 spells CAWSVRSGGGNQPQHF. In DNA form, the CDR3 reads TGTGCCTGGAGTGTACGGTCCGGGGGTGGAAATCAGCCCCAGCATTTT.

V usage is TRBV5-1 and J usage is TRBJ1-1; 7 bases align to TRBD1. Per the germline V gene, CDR1 is SGHRS and CDR2 is YFSETQ. V dropped 0 bases and J dropped 1; count of bases not matched to a gene: 3. This CDR3 comprises 15 residues. CDR3 DNA sequence: TGCGCCAGCAGCTTGGGGGGACAGACGAACACTGAAGCTTTCTTT. Its translation is CASSLGGQTNTEAFF.